The rows below give T cell receptor beta chains drawn from one sample of a study of regulatory T cells in long-lasting Graves disease. TCRdb analysed the multiplex PCR reads with MiXCR anew, one entry per CDR3 protein. Of 400,000 to 500,000 distinct CDR3 sequences listed, over 20% are singletons. The specimen was peripheral blood mononuclear cells (PBMCs), collected when the disease was refractory, from a patient treated with antithyroid drugs. These receptor sequences come from a female donor with Graves disease. Each CDR3 is given with its conserved first and last residue. D genes are given only for firm matches. Size is omitted from some rows. Given values are once, few, many or a class for expanded clones.

J gene,D gene,clone size,V gene,CDR3 protein,CDR3 DNA
TRBJ2-5,-,-,TRBV29-1,CSVDGSGTHKETQYF,TGCAGCGTTGATGGTAGCGGCACACATAAAGAGACCCAGTACTTC
TRBJ2-1,-,-,TRBV20-1,CSAGASVPDNEQFF,TGCAGTGCAGGGGCTAGCGTTCCTGACAATGAGCAGTTCTTC
TRBJ2-2,TRBD1,many,TRBV29-1,CSVGQGATGELFF,TGCAGCGTTGGACAGGGGGCGACCGGGGAGCTGTTTTTT
TRBJ1-6,-,many,TRBV6-1,CASSPVGANNSPLHF,TGTGCCAGCAGTCCCGTGGGGGCAAATAATTCACCCCTCCACTTT
TRBJ2-7,TRBD2,many,TRBV2,CASWGGKEQYF,TGTGCCAGCTGGGGGGGAAAGGAGCAGTACTTC
TRBJ2-3,-,-,TRBV2,CASMVLGPNTQYF,TGTGCCAGCATGGTTTTGGGGCCGAATACGCAGTATTTT
TRBJ1-2,-,many,TRBV6-1,CASRSSSPGGYTF,TGTGCCAGCAGGAGCAGCAGTCCGGGTGGCTACACCTTC
TRBJ2-7,-,-,TRBV29-1,CSAAPGHQYEQYF,TGCAGCGCTGCCCCGGGACACCAATACGAGCAGTACTTC
TRBJ2-5,-,many,TRBV28,CASSPLARRETQYF,TGTGCCAGCAGCCCCCTAGCGCGGCGCGAGACCCAGTACTTC
TRBJ1-3,-,few,TRBV6-2/TRBV6-3,CASSYGGPGLSGNTIYF,TGTGCCAGCAGTTACGGCGGCCCGGGTCTCTCTGGAAACACCATATATTTT
TRBJ2-7,TRBD2,few,TRBV20-1,CSATSGSSYEQYF,TGTAGTGCCACTAGCGGGAGCTCCTACGAGCAGTACTTC
TRBJ2-1,-,-,TRBV7-8,CASSRGASRNEQFF,TGTGCCAGCAGCCGCGGGGCTAGTCGCAATGAGCAGTTCTTC
TRBJ1-1,TRBD1,many,TRBV2,CASSEMGGGVDTEAFF,TGTGCCAGCAGTGAAATGGGAGGGGGCGTCGACACTGAAGCTTTCTTT
TRBJ2-1,TRBD2,-,TRBV29-1,CSAVGLAGSPYNEQFF,TGCAGCGCGGTAGGACTAGCGGGTTCTCCCTACAATGAGCAGTTCTTC
TRBJ1-5,TRBD1,few,TRBV6-1,CASSLTGTGQPQHF,TGTGCCAGCAGCCTAACAGGGACAGGTCAGCCCCAGCATTTT
TRBJ2-7,TRBD2,-,TRBV15,CATSTPAASGTYEQYF,TGTGCCACCAGCACCCCCGCGGCTAGCGGTACCTACGAGCAGTACTTC
TRBJ2-7,-,many,TRBV27,CASSFGLAGIYEQYF,TGTGCCAGCAGTTTTGGGCTCGCGGGGATCTACGAGCAGTACTTC
TRBJ2-5,-,many,TRBV5-1,CASSLDGVAIETQYF,TGCGCCAGCAGCTTGGACGGGGTGGCCATAGAGACCCAGTACTTC
TRBJ2-5,TRBD2,many,TRBV28,CASSWGREGGKETQYF,TGTGCCAGCAGTTGGGGACGGGAGGGGGGGAAGGAGACCCAGTACTTC
TRBJ2-3,-,-,TRBV29-1,CSVAFWGRHTDTQYF,TGCAGCGTTGCCTTTTGGGGACGGCACACAGATACGCAGTATTTT
TRBJ2-5,-,many,TRBV7-9,CASSLQLQETQYF,TGTGCCAGCAGCTTACAGCTACAAGAGACCCAGTACTTC
TRBJ1-1,-,many,TRBV28,CASSLVGVGTEAFF,TGTGCCAGCAGTCTCGTGGGGGTCGGCACTGAAGCTTTCTTT
TRBJ2-7,-,many,TRBV7-8,CASSPRQSTYEQYF,TGTGCCAGCAGCCCCAGACAGAGTACCTACGAGCAGTACTTC
TRBJ1-2,-,-,TRBV5-6,CASSSETNYGYTF,TGTGCCAGCAGCAGTGAAACTAACTATGGCTACACCTTC
TRBJ2-2,TRBD1,many,TRBV24-1,CATSSGGSNTGELFF,TGTGCCACCAGCTCAGGGGGCTCGAACACCGGGGAGCTGTTTTTT
TRBJ2-7,-,many,TRBV5-1,CASSRGNLYEQYF,TGCGCCAGCAGCCGCGGCAACCTCTACGAGCAGTACTTC
TRBJ2-4,-,many,TRBV2,CASLEGLAKNIQYF,TGTGCCAGCCTTGAAGGCCTAGCCAAAAACATTCAGTACTTC
TRBJ2-6,TRBD1,-,TRBV5-8,CASSLGGGPGANVLTF,TGTGCCAGCAGCTTGGGAGGGGGCCCGGGGGCCAACGTCCTGACTTTC
TRBJ1-6,TRBD1,many,TRBV12-3/TRBV12-4,CASSSAGTGHSPLHF,TGTGCCAGCAGTTCGGCCGGGACAGGACACTCACCCCTCCACTTT
TRBJ2-7,-,-,TRBV29-1,CSVEERGNHEQYF,TGCAGCGTTGAAGAGAGGGGAAACCACGAGCAGTACTTC